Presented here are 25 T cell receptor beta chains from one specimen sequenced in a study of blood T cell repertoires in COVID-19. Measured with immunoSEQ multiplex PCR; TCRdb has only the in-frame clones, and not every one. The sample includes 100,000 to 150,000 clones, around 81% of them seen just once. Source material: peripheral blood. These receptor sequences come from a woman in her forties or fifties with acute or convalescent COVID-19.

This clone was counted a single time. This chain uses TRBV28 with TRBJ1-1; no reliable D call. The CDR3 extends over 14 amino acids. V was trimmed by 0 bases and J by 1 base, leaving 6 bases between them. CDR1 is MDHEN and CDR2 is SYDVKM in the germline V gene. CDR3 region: CASSLWRQNTEAFF. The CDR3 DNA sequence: TGTGCCAGCAGTTTATGGAGGCAGAACACTGAAGCTTTCTTT.

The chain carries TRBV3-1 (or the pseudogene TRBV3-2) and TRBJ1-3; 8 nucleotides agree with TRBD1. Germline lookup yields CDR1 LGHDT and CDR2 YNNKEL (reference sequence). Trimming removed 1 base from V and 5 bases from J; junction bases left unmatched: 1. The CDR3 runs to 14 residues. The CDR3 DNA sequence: TGTGCCAGCAGCCAAGGGACAGGGAGAAACACCATATATTTT. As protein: CASSQGTGRNTIYF.

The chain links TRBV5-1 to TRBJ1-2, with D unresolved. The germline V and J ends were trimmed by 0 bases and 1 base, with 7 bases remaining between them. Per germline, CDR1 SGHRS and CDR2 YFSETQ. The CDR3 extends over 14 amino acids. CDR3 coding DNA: TGCGCCAGCAGCTTGGACGGGAGTAACTATGGCTACACCTTC. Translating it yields CASSLDGSNYGYTF.

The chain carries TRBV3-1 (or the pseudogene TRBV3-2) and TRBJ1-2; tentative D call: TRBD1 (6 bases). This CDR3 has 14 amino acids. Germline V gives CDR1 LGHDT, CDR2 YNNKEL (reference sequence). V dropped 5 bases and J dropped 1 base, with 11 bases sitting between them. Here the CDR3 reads CASSAGQINYGYTF. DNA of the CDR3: TGTGCCAGCAGCGCTGGACAGATTAACTATGGCTACACCTTC.

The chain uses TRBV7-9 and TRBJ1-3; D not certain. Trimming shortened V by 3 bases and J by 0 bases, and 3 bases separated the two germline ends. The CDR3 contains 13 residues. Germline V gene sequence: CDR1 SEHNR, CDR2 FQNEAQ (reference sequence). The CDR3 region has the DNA TGTGCCAGCAGCTTCGGCTCTGGAAACACCATATATTTT. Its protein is CASSFGSGNTIYF.

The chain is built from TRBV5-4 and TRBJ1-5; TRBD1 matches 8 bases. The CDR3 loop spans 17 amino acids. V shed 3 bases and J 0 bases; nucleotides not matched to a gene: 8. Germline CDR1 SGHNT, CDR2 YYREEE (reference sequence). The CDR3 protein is CASSSGQGGDSNQPQHF. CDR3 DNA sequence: TGTGCCAGCAGCTCCGGACAGGGCGGGGATAGCAATCAGCCCCAGCATTTT.

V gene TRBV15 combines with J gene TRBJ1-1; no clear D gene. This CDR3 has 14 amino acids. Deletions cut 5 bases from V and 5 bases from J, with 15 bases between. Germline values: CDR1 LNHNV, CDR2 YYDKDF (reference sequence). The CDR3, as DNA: TGTGCCACCAGCTTTCGACATGGCTCAACTGAAGCTTTCTTT. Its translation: CATSFRHGSTEAFF.

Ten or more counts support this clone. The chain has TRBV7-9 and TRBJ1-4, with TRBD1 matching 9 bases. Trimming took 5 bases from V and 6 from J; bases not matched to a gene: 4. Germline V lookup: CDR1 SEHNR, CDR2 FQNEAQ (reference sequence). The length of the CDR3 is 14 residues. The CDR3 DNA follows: TGTGCCAGCAGCCGGGGACAGGGTGATGAAAAACTGTTTTTT. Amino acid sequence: CASSRGQGDEKLFF.

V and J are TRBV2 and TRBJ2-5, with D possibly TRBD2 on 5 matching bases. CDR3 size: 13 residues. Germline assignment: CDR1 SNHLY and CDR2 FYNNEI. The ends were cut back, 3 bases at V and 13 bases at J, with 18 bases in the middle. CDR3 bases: TGTGCCAGCAGTGATAATCCCCACCGTGGAGGGTACTTC. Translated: CASSDNPHRGGYF.

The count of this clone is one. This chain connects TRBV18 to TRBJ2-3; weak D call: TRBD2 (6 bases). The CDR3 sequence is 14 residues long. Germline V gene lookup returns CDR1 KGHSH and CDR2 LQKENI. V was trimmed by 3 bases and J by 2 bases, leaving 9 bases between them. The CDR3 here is CASSPWDSTDTQYF. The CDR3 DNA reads TGTGCCAGCTCACCTTGGGACTCCACAGATACGCAGTATTTT.

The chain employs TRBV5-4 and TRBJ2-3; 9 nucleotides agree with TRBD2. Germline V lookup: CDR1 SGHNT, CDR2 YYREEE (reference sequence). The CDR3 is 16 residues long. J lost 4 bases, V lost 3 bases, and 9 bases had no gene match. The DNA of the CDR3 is TGTGCCAGCAGCTCTCCGACTAGCGGAACCCCAGATACGCAGTATTTT. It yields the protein CASSSPTSGTPDTQYF.

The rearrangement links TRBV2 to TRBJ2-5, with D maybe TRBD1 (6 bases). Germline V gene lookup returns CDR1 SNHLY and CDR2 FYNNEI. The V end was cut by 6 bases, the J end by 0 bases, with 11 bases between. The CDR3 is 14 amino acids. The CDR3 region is CASRDGTYQETQYF. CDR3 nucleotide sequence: TGTGCCAGCAGAGACGGGACATACCAAGAGACCCAGTACTTC.

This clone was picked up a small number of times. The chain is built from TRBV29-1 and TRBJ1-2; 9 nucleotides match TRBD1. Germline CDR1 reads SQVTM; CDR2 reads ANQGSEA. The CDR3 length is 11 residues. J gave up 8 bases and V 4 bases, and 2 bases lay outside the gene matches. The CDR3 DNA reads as TGCAGCGTTGCCACAGGGGGCGGCTACACCTTC. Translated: CSVATGGGYTF.

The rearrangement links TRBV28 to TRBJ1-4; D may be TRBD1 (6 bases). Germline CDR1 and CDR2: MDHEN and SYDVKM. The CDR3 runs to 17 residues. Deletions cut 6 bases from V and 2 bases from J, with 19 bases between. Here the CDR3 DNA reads TGTGCCAGCAGCAACAACGGTGGCGGGGGCACTAATGAAAAACTGTTTTTT. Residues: CASSNNGGGGTNEKLFF. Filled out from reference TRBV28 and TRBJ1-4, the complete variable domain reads DVKVTQSSRYLVKRTGEKVFLECVQDMDHENMFWYRQDPGLGLRLIYFSYDVKMKEKGDIPEGYSVSREKKERFSLILESASTNQTSMYLCASSNNGGGGTNEKLFFGSGTQLSVL.

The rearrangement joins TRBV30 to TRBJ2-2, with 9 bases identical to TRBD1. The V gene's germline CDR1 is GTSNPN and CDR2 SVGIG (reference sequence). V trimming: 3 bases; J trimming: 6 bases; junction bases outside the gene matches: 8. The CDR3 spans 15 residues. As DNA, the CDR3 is TGTGCCTGGAGGGCCGGGACAGGGTTCCCCGGGGAGCTGTTTTTT. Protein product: CAWRAGTGFPGELFF.

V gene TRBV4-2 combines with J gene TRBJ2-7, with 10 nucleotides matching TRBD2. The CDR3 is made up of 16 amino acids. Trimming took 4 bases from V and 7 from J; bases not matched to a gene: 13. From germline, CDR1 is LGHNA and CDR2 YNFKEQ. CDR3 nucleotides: TGTGCCAGCAGCCCGGGGGGGAGCGGGAGGGCCCGTGAGCAGTACTTC. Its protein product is CASSPGGSGRAREQYF.

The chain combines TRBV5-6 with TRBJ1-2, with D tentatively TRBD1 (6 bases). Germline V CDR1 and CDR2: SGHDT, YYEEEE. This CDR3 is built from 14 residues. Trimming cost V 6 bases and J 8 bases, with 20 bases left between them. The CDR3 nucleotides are TGTGCCAGCAACAACCAATACAGGGCCGAGGGCTACACCTTC. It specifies CASNNQYRAEGYTF. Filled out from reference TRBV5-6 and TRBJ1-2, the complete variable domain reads DAGVTQSPTHLIKTRGQQVTLRCSPKSGHDTVSWYQQALGQGPQFIFQYYEEEERQRGNFPDRFSGHQFPNYSSELNVNALLLGDSALYLCASNNQYRAEGYTFGSGTRLTVV.

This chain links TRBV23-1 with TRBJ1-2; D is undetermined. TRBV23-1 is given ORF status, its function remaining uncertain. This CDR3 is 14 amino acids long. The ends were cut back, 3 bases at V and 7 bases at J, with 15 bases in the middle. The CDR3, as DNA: TGCGCCAGCAGTCATCACGGTAAGCGAGGTGGCTACACCTTC. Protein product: CASSHHGKRGGYTF.

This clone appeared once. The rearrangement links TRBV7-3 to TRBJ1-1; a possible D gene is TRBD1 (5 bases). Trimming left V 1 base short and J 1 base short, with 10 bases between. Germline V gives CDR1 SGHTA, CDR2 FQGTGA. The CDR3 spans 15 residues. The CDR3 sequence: CASSLIGGANTEAFF. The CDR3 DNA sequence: TGTGCCAGCAGCTTAATAGGTGGGGCGAACACTGAAGCTTTCTTT.

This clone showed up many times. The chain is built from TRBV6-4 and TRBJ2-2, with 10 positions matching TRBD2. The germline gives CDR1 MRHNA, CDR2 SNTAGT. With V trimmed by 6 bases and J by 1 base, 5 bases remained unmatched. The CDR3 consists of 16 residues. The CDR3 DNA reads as TGTGCCAGCAGCAGCGGACTAGCGGAGAACACCGGGGAGCTGTTTTTT. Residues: CASSSGLAENTGELFF.

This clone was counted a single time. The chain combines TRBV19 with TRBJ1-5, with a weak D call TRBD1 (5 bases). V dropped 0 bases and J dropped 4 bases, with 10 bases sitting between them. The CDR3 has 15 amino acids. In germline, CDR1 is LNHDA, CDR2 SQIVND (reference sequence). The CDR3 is CASSIDREVNQPQHF. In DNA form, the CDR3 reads TGTGCCAGTAGTATAGACAGGGAGGTGAATCAGCCCCAGCATTTT.

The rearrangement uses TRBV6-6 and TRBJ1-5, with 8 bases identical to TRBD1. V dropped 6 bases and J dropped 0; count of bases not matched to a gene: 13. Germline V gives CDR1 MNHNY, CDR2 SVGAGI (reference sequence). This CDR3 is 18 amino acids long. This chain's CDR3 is CASRRSGQGIYSNQPQHF. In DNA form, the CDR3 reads TGTGCCAGCAGGCGATCCGGACAGGGAATTTATAGCAATCAGCCCCAGCATTTT.

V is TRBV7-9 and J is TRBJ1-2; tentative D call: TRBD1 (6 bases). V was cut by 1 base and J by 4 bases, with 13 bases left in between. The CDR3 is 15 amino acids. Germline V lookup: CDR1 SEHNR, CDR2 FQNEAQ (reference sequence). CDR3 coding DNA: TGTGCCAGCAGCTTAGTCGGGGGGCGGTCCTATGGCTACACCTTC. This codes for CASSLVGGRSYGYTF.

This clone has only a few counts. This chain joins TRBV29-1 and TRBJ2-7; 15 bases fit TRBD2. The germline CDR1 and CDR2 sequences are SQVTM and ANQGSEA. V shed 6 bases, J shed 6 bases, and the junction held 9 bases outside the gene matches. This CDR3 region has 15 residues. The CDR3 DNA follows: TGCAGCGTAGCCGGGACTAGCGGGAGGTTAACCGAGCAGTACTTC. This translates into CSVAGTSGRLTEQYF.

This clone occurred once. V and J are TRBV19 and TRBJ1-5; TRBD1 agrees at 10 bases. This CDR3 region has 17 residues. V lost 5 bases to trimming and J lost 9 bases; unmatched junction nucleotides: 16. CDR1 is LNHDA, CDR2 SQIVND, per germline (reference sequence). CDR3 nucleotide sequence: TGTGCCAGTAGTGCACGACAGGGGGCGTCGAGGGCAGGGCCCCAGCATTTT. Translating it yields CASSARQGASRAGPQHF.